This TCR beta chain is drawn from a study of shared clonotypes between healthy human individuals. Turning to the study itself: Every donor yielded three CD4 naive, three CD4 memory, two CD8 naive and one CD8 memory plate. The study, taken as a whole, reports: Shared clonotypes across all four donors exceeded non-shared ones in generation probability. Only blood was sampled; tissue repertoires likely differ.

Of note for this clone: The antigen remains unidentified.

The data were produced by immunoSEQ multiplex PCR, yet TCRdb's version contains in-frame clones alone and is incomplete. The sample records about 1 million clones, roughly 75% being singletons. Trimming stripped 3 bases from V and 4 bases from J, with 10 bases between. The germline CDR1 and CDR2 sequences are SGHRS and YFSETQ. The CDR3 runs 13 residues. The sample was memory CD4+ T cells sorted from blood. Subset in this sample: CD45RA-negative fraction. The rearrangement joins TRBV5-1 to TRBJ2-5; D may be TRBD2 (5 bases). This receptor was taken from a man younger than 35 in good health. CDR3 nucleotides: TGCGCCAGCAGCTCGGAGGCTCGAGAGACCCAGTACTTC. This translates into CASSSEARETQYF.